The present T cell receptor (beta chain) was sequenced within a study of cytomegalovirus exposure and HLA in healthy donors. PCR amplification relied on 60 Vbeta primers (plus 13 Jbeta primers). Generated by immunoSEQ multiplex PCR, the TCRdb table keeps only in-frame clones and is missing some. This sample has approximately 160,000 clones, with about four fifths found just once. Study-level results: In a later analysis, specific HLA alleles were associated with over 15,000 TCR beta sequences at a 0.05 false discovery rate.

Germline lookup yields CDR1 SGHRS and CDR2 YFSETQ. The CDR3 totals 17 residues. The V and J ends lost 4 bases and 3 bases respectively, with 20 bases between them. The table lists this clone with a count of one. Its antigen is unknown. The sequence derives from a man aged 30 to 39 in good health and CMV-seropositive. The chain combines TRBV5-1 with TRBJ1-5; maybe TRBD1 (5 bases). The sample consisted of PBMCs. The CDR3 nucleotides read TGCGCCAGCAGCCTGCGAGATCTGCAGGGCCCCAATCAGCCCCAGCATTTT. Protein: CASSLRDLQGPNQPQHF.